In this sample, the clone carrying this TCR beta chain turned up a few times. The authors ran a second PCR of 7 to 11 cycles using a sample-barcoded 5' primer and a J-beta primer mix. TCRdb itself ran the 5' RACE reads through MiXCR, one entry per CDR3 protein. The profile shows roughly 680,000 distinct CDR3 sequences, 45% to 50% of them singletons. This record belongs to a study of blood T cells in healthy people across ages. The germline V gene has CDR1 PRHDT and CDR2 FYEKMQ (reference sequence). V trimming: 4 bases; J trimming: 0 bases; junction bases outside the gene matches: 6. The CDR3 totals 16 residues.

The TCR originated in a woman aged 60 to 75 in good health. The sample consisted of blood. This chain joins TRBV13 and TRBJ2-3; 8 nucleotides align to TRBD1. The CDR3 DNA follows: TGTGCCAGCAGCTCAACGGGACAGGAGAGCACAGATACGCAGTATTTT. Amino acid sequence: CASSSTGQESTDTQYF.